These 16 T cell receptor beta chains were sequenced from one sample in a study of OX40 agonist ivuxolimab in advanced cancers. TCRdb's copy holds only in-frame clones and misses some; the assay was immunoSEQ multiplex PCR. This sample has about 40,000 clones, with approximately 86% found just once. Sequences were derived from CD4+ or CD8+ T cells sorted from blood, sampled in a trial of the OX40 agonist ivuxolimab. Receptors were obtained from an adult with an advanced solid tumor such as melanoma, head and neck, liver or kidney cancer.

The chain carries TRBV6-6 and TRBJ2-2, with 7 bases identical to TRBD1. CDR3 length equals 14 residues. V trimming: 7 bases; J trimming: 6 bases; junction bases outside the gene matches: 8. Germline assignment: CDR1 MNHNY and CDR2 SVGAGI (reference sequence). CDR3 DNA: TGTGCCAGCACCGACAGGGTAGGGGCCGGGGAGCTGTTTTTT. Encoded protein: CASTDRVGAGELFF.

V gene TRBV4-3 combines with J gene TRBJ2-3; no clear D. Trimming pared 4 bases from V and 9 bases from J, leaving 14 bases between. Germline V gives CDR1 LGHNA, CDR2 YSLEER. CDR3 length: 13 amino acids. The CDR3 reads CASSPGRATTQYF. Written as DNA, the CDR3 is TGCGCCAGCAGCCCTGGCAGAGCGACAACGCAGTATTTT.

V gene TRBV7-3 combines with J gene TRBJ2-2, with a weak D call TRBD2 (6 bases). Germline CDR1 SGHTA, CDR2 FQGTGA. The CDR3 extends over 15 amino acids. The V gene lost 5 bases and the J gene lost 7 bases, with 17 bases spanning the gap. CDR3 DNA: TGTGCCAGCAGCCCACCGGGGGTCCCTGGCGGGGAGCTGTTTTTT. It yields the protein CASSPPGVPGGELFF.

The V gene is TRBV2, the J gene TRBJ1-3, with unresolved D. Germline V gives CDR1 SNHLY, CDR2 FYNNEI. The CDR3 covers 15 residues. Deletions cut 6 bases from V and 0 bases from J, with 12 bases between. The CDR3 region is CASRRPGTSGNTIYF. CDR3 sequence (DNA): TGTGCCAGCAGGAGGCCGGGAACCTCTGGAAACACCATATATTTT.

The rearrangement uses TRBV7-2 and TRBJ1-2; 8 bases line up with TRBD1. V lost 5 bases and J lost 4; bases outside the gene matches: 9. Germline V gives CDR1 SGHTA, CDR2 FQGNSA. CDR3 length: 15 amino acids. This CDR3 is CASSGGQGKGYGYTF. The DNA for the CDR3 is TGTGCCAGCAGCGGAGGACAGGGCAAGGGCTATGGCTACACCTTC.

V is TRBV7-8 and J is TRBJ1-6, with D possibly matching TRBD1 (5 bases). The CDR3 has 14 residues. V was shortened by 8 bases and J by 0 bases, with 8 bases between the two germline ends. Germline V gene sequence: CDR1 SGHVS, CDR2 FQNEAQ. CDR3 residues: CASDRSSYNSPLHF. CDR3 DNA sequence: TGTGCCAGCGACAGAAGCTCCTATAATTCACCCCTCCACTTT.

The J gene is TRBJ2-3, the V gene TRBV9; 11 bases map to TRBD2. The V gene end was trimmed by 0 bases and the J gene end by 1 base; junction bases not matched to a gene: 4. The CDR3 totals 17 residues. Per germline, CDR1 SGDLS and CDR2 YYNGEE. The CDR3 DNA follows: TGTGCCAGCAGCGTAGGTAGCGGGGGGGCAGGCACAGATACGCAGTATTTT. Its protein product is CASSVGSGGAGTDTQYF.

The CDR3: CASSYRRGYNSPLHF. The CDR3 coding sequence is TGTGCCAGCAGTTACAGACGTGGCTATAATTCACCCCTCCACTTT. The J gene is TRBJ1-6, the V gene TRBV6-5, with D uncertain. The V end was cut by 2 bases, the J end by 3 bases, with 8 bases between. The CDR3 has 15 amino acids. Germline values: CDR1 MNHEY, CDR2 SVGAGI.

This chain joins TRBV19 and TRBJ2-6, with D perhaps TRBD1 (6 bases). The CDR3 contains 17 residues. Germline V lookup: CDR1 LNHDA, CDR2 SQIVND (reference sequence). With 5 bases removed from V and 1 base from J, the gap between germline ends came to 15 bases. CDR3 protein: CASSEPRGRSGANVLTF. The DNA of the CDR3 is TGTGCCAGTAGTGAACCCAGGGGAAGGTCTGGGGCCAACGTCCTGACTTTC.

The V and J genes are TRBV14 and TRBJ1-6, with a tentative D call TRBD1 (5 bases). From germline, CDR1 is SGHDN and CDR2 FVKESK. The CDR3 is made up of 12 amino acids. The ends were cut back, 2 bases at V and 9 bases at J, with 5 bases in the middle. In nucleotides, the CDR3 is TGTGCCAGCAGCCAAACAGGTTCACCCCTCCACTTT. Translating it yields CASSQTGSPLHF.

This chain links TRBV5-1 with TRBJ1-2; D gene ambiguous. Germline V gene lookup returns CDR1 SGHRS and CDR2 YFSETQ. The CDR3 consists of 15 residues. V lost 3 bases, J lost 4 bases, and 16 bases lay in between. CDR3 coding DNA: TGCGCCAGCAGCTCCGGGATGACCAACTTCTATGGCTACACCTTC. Protein product: CASSSGMTNFYGYTF.

The rearrangement links TRBV9 to TRBJ2-3; possible D gene TRBD1, 5 bases. This CDR3 has 15 residues. V was trimmed by 4 bases and J by 0 bases, leaving 12 bases between them. CDR1 SGDLS and CDR2 YYNGEE come from the germline V gene. The CDR3 is CASSLDSYSTDTQYF. The CDR3 DNA reads TGTGCCAGCAGCCTTGACAGTTATAGCACAGATACGCAGTATTTT.

Of note for this clone: Lacking the conserved final phenylalanine or tryptophan, this CDR3 likely reflects a read error. The chain recombines TRBV4-2 with TRBJ1-2; TRBD1 agrees at 7 bases. The germline gives CDR1 LGHNA, CDR2 YNFKEQ. CDR3 length: 14 residues. The junction had 3 bases not matched to a gene; V was cut back by 0 bases and J by 5 bases. The chain's CDR3 is CASSQEETGYGYTL. In nucleotides, the CDR3 is TGTGCCAGCAGCCAAGAGGAGACAGGGTATGGCTACACCCTC.

J is TRBJ2-2 and V is TRBV18; no clear D gene. CDR1 KGHSH and CDR2 LQKENI come from the germline V gene. V lost 3 bases to trimming and J lost 0 bases, with 5 bases between them. The CDR3 sequence is 14 residues long. The CDR3 nucleotides are TGTGCCAGCTCACCTATAACGAACACCGGGGAGCTGTTTTTT. This encodes CASSPITNTGELFF.

Only a few counts were recorded for this clone. The chain combines TRBV29-1 with TRBJ1-4, with 8 bases lining up with TRBD1. The germline V gene has CDR1 SQVTM and CDR2 ANQGSEA. This CDR3 is 13 amino acids long. The V gene end was trimmed by 2 bases and the J gene end by 8 bases; junction bases not matched to a gene: 4. CDR3 residues: CSVEQGAEEKLFF. The DNA of the CDR3 is TGCAGCGTTGAACAGGGGGCGGAGGAAAAACTGTTTTTT.

The gene calls are TRBV7-9 and TRBJ2-5; a weak D match, TRBD1 (6 bases). The germline CDR1 and CDR2 sequences are SEHNR and FQNEAQ (reference sequence). CDR3 length: 13 residues. Trimming shortened V by 2 bases and J by 5 bases, and 9 bases separated the two germline ends. CDR3 sequence reads: CASSLNRAETQYF. The CDR3 DNA follows: TGTGCCAGCAGCTTAAACAGGGCGGAGACCCAGTACTTC. The entire variable domain, with the rest obtained from reference TRBV7-9 and TRBJ2-5, is as follows: DTGVSQNPRHKITKRGQNVTFRCDPISEHNRLYWYRQTLGQGPEFLTYFQNEAQLEKSRLLSDRFSAERPKGSFSTLEIQRTEQGDSAMYLCASSLNRAETQYFGPGTRLLVL.